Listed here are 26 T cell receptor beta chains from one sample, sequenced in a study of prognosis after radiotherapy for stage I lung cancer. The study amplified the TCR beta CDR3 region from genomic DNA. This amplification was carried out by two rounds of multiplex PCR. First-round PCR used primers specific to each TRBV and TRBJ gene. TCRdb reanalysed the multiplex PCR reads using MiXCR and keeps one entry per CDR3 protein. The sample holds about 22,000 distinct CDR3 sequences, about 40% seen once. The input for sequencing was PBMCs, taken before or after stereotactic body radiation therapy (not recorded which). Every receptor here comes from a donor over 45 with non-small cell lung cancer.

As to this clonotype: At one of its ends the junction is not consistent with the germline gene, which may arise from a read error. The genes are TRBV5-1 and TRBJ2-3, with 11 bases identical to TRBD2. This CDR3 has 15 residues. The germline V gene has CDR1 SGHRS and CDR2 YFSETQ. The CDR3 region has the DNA TGCTCCAGCCGAAAAATAGCGGGAGGGTCCGACACGCAGTATTTT. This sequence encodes CSSRKIAGGSDTQYF.

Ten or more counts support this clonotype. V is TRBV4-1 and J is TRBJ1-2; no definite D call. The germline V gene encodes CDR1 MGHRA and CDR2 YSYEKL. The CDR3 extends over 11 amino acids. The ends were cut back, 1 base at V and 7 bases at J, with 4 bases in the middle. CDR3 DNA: TGCGCCAGCAGCCAAGCGGGTGGCTACACCTTC. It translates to CASSQAGGYTF.

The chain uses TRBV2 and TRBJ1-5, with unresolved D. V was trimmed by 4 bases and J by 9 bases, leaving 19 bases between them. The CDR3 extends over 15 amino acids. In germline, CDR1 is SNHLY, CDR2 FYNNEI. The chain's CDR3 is CASSARHGSLGPQHF. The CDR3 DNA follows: TGTGCCAGCAGTGCTAGGCATGGAAGTTTGGGGCCCCAGCATTTT.

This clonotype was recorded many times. The CDR3 coding sequence is TGTGCCAGCAGCCCTCTGGGTAGCCTGAACACCGGGGAGCTGTTTTTT. It specifies CASSPLGSLNTGELFF. The chain has TRBV6-2 or TRBV6-3 and TRBJ2-2; D unresolved. V lost 6 bases and J 1 base, leaving 15 bases between the germline ends. Looked up from germline, CDR1 is MNHEY and CDR2 is SVGEGT. The CDR3 contains 16 residues.

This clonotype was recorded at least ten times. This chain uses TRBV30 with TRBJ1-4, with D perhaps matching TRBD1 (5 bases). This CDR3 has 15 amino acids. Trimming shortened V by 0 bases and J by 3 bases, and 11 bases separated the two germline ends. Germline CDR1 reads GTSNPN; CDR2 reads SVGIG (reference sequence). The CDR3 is CAWSVGGDANEKLFF. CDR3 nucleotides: TGTGCCTGGAGTGTAGGAGGGGACGCTAATGAAAAACTGTTTTTT.

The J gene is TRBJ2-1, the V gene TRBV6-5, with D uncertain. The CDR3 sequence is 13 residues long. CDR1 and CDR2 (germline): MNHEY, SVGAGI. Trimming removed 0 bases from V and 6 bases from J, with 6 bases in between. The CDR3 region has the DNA TGTGCCAGCAGTTACTCGCTAGGCAATGAGCAGTTCTTC. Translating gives CASSYSLGNEQFF.

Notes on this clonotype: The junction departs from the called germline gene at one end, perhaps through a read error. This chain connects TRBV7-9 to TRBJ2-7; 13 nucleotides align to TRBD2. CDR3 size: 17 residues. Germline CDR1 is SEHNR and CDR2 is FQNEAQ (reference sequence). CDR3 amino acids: CASSPESRTSGRDGQYF. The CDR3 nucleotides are TGTGCAAGCAGCCCAGAGAGTCGGACTAGCGGGAGAGACGGGCAGTACTTC.

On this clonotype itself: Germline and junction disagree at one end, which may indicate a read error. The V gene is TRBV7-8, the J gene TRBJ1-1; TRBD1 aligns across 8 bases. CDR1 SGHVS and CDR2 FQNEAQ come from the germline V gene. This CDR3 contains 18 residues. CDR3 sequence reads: CASNLNHLDRAVKTEAFF. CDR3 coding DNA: TGTGCCAGCAACCTTAATCACCTGGACAGGGCGGTGAAGACTGAAGCTTTCTTT.

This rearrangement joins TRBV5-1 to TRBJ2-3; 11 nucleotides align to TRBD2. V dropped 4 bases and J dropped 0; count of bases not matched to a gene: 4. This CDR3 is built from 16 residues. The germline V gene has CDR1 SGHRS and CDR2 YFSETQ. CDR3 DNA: TGCGCCAGCAGCACGGGACTAGCGGTTAGCACAGATACGCAGTATTTT. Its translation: CASSTGLAVSTDTQYF.

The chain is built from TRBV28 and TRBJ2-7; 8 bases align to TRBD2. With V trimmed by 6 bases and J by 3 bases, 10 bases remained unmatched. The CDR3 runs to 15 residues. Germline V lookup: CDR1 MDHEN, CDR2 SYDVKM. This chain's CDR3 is CASSKEPGGVYEQYF. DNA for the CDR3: TGTGCCAGCAGCAAAGAACCGGGGGGGGTCTACGAGCAGTACTTC.

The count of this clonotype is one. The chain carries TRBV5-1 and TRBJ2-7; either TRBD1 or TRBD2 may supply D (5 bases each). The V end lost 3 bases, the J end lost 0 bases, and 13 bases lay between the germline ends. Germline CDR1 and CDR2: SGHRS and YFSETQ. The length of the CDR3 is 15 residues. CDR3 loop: CASSYPGRGSYEQYF. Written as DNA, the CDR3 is TGCGCCAGCAGCTACCCGGGACGAGGCTCCTACGAGCAGTACTTC. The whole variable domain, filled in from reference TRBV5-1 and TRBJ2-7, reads KAGVTQTPRYLIKTRGQQVTLSCSPISGHRSVSWYQQTPGQGLQFLFEYFSETQRNKGNFPGRFSGRQFSNSRSEMNVSTLELGDSALYLCASSYPGRGSYEQYFGPGTRLTVT.

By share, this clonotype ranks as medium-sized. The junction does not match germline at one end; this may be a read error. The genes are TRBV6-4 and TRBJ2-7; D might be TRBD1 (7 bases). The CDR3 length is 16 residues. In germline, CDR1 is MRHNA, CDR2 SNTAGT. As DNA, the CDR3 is TGTGCCAGCAGTTACTCGACAGGGAGGAGCTCCTACGAGCAGTACTTC. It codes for CASSYSTGRSSYEQYF.

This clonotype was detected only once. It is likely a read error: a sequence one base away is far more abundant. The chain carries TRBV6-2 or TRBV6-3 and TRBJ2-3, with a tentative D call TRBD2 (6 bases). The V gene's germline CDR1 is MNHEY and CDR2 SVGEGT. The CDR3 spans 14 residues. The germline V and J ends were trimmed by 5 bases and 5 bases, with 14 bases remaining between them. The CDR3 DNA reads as TGTGCCAGCAGTGAGCTGGAGGGATTAGATACGCAGTATTTT. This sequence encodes CASSELEGLDTQYF.

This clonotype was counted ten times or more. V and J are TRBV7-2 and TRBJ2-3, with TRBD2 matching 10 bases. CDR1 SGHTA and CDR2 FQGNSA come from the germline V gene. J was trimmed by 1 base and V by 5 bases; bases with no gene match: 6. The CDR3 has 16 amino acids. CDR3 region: CASSTYLAGGTDTQYF. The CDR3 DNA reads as TGTGCCAGCAGCACGTATCTAGCGGGAGGCACAGATACGCAGTATTTT.

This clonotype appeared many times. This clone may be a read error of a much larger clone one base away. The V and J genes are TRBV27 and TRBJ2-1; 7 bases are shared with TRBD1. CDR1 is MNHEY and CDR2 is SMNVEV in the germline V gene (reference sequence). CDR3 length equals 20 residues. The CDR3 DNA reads TGTGCCAGCGGTTTAAGACAGGGAGTAGTAACTTGGGCTCCACACAATGAGCAGTTCTTC. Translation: CASGLRQGVVTWAPHNEQFF.

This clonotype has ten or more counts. CDR3 DNA: TGTGCCAGCTCACCAACTAAAGGGGGCGTACCCAATGAGCAGTTCTTC. Its translation is CASSPTKGGVPNEQFF. The rearrangement uses TRBV18 and TRBJ2-1; 7 nucleotides match TRBD1. After removal of 2 bases from V and 6 bases from J, the junction contained 10 bases not matched to a gene. This CDR3 has 16 amino acids. Germline V gene data show CDR1 as KGHSH and CDR2 as LQKENI.

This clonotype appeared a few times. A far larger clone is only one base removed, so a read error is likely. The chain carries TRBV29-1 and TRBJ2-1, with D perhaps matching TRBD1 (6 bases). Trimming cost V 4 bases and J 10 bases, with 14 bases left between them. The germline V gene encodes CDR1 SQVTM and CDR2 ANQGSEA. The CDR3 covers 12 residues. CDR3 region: CSVGQQGYEQFF. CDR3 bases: TGCAGCGTTGGGCAACAGGGCTACGAGCAGTTCTTC.

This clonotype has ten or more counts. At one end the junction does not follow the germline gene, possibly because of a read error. The CDR3 DNA follows: TGTGCTAGCAGCCCGCAGGGCACCGGGGAGCTGTTTTTT. This translates into CASSPQGTGELFF. V and J are TRBV7-7 and TRBJ2-2; TRBD1 might be the D (5 bases). This CDR3 has 13 residues. The germline V gene encodes CDR1 SSHAT and CDR2 FNYEAQ (reference sequence).

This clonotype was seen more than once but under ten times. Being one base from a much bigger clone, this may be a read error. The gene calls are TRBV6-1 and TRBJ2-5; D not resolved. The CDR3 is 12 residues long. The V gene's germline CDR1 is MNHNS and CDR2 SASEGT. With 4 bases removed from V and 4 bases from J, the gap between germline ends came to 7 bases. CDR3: CASSAGSETQYF. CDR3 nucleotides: TGTGCCAGCAGTGCGGGCTCAGAGACCCAGTACTTC.

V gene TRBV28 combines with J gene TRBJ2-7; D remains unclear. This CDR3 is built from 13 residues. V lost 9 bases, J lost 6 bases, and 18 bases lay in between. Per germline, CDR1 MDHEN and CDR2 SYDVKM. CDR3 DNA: TGTGCCAGTGAGAGACCGGGCACAGTCGAGCAGTACTTC. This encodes CASERPGTVEQYF. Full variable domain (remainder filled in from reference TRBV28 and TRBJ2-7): DVKVTQSSRYLVKRTGEKVFLECVQDMDHENMFWYRQDPGLGLRLIYFSYDVKMKEKGDIPEGYSVSREKKERFSLILESASTNQTSMYLCASERPGTVEQYFGPGTRLTVT.

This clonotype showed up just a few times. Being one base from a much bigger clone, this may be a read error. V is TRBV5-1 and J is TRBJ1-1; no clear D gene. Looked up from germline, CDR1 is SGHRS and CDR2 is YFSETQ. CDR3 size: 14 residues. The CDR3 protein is CASSLNGRNTGAFF. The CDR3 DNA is TGCGCCAGCAGCTTGAACGGCAGGAACACTGGAGCTTTCTTT.

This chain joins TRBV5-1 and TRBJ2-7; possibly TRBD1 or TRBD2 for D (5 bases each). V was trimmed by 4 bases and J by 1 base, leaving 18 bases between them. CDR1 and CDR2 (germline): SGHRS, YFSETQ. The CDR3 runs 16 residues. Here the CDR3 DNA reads TGCGCCAGCAGCCGCATGGGACGGGTGGAATCCTACGAGCAGTACTTC. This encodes CASSRMGRVESYEQYF.

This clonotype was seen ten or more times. CDR3 residues: CASSPGQVKETQYF. The CDR3 region has the DNA TGTGCCAGCAGCCCAGGACAGGTGAAAGAGACCCAGTACTTC. This chain links TRBV5-6 with TRBJ2-5; TRBD1 matches at 7 bases. Germline CDR1 SGHDT, CDR2 YYEEEE. With V trimmed by 4 bases and J by 3 bases, 6 bases remained unmatched. This CDR3 contains 14 residues.

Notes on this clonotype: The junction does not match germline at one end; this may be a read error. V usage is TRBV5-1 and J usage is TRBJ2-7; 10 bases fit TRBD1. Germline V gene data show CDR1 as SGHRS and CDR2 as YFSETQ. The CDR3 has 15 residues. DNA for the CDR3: TGCGCCAACAGCGAACGGGACAGGGGTACGAACGAGCAATACTTC. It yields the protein CANSERDRGTNEQYF.

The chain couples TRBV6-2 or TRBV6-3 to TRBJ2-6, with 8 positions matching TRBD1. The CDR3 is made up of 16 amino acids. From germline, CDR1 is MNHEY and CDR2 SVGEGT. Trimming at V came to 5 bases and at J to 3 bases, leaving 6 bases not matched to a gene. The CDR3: CASSLQGAVGANVLTF. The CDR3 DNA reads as TGTGCCAGCAGTCTCCAGGGGGCGGTTGGGGCCAACGTCCTGACTTTC.

The CDR3 reads CASSPADRPFRGYTF. CDR3 bases: TGTGCCAGCAGTCCGGCGGACAGGCCGTTTAGAGGCTACACCTTC. The chain carries TRBV5-5 and TRBJ1-2; 7 bases fit TRBD1. The CDR3 extends over 15 amino acids. Germline-derived CDR1 and CDR2 are SGHKS and YYEKEE (reference sequence). V was clipped by 5 bases and J by 8 bases; unmatched bases: 15.